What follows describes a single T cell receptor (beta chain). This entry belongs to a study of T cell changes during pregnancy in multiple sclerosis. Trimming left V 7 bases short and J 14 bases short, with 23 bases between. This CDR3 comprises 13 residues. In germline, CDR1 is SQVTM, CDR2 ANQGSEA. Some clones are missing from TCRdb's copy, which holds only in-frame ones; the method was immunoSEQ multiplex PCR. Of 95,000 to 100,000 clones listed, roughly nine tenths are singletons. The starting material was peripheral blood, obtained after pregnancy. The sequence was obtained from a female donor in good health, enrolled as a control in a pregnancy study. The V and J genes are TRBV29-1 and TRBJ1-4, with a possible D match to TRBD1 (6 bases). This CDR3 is CSARGTWGRRLFF. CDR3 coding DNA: TGCAGCGCCCGAGGCACTTGGGGGCGGCGGCTGTTTTTT.